These 7 T cell receptor beta chains were all obtained from the same sample, sequenced in a study of T cell responses to AZD1222 COVID-19 vaccine. Sequencing used immunoSEQ multiplex PCR; TCRdb keeps in-frame clones, though not all of them. Among 98,000 or so clones, over 90% were seen once, and the ten largest hold about 5%. The sample in question was peripheral blood, obtained on day 0 of AZD1222 vaccination. Every receptor here comes from an adult in good health.

The chain is built from TRBV7-3 and TRBJ2-1; D not resolved. V lost 4 bases, J lost 7 bases, and 11 bases lay in between. Germline CDR1 reads SGHTA; CDR2 reads FQGTGA. The CDR3 spans 13 residues. The DNA of the CDR3 is TGTGCCAGCAGCTCGACCGCGACAAATGAGCAGTTCTTC. This sequence encodes CASSSTATNEQFF.

The gene calls are TRBV2 and TRBJ1-2; perhaps TRBD1 as D (5 bases). Germline V gives CDR1 SNHLY, CDR2 FYNNEI. The CDR3 has 15 amino acids. Trimming cost V 4 bases and J 2 bases, with 14 bases left between them. This CDR3 reads CASSGLRQRNYGYTF. CDR3 sequence (DNA): TGTGCCAGCAGTGGCCTACGACAGCGGAACTATGGCTACACCTTC.

The V call is TRBV9, the J call TRBJ2-5; 9 bases agree with TRBD1. Trimming at V came to 0 bases and at J to 4 bases, leaving 4 bases not matched to a gene. CDR3 size: 15 residues. Germline CDR1 SGDLS, CDR2 YYNGEE. The CDR3 reads CASSVEDRGGETQYF. For the CDR3, the DNA is TGTGCCAGCAGCGTAGAGGACAGGGGTGGAGAGACCCAGTACTTC.

The J gene is TRBJ2-3, the V gene TRBV10-3; TRBD1 aligns across 12 bases. After removal of 6 bases from V and 3 bases from J, the junction contained 16 bases not matched to a gene. In germline, CDR1 is ENHRY, CDR2 SYGVKD. CDR3 length: 19 residues. The CDR3 DNA reads as TGTGCCATCAGAACCGGGACAGGGGGCTCGGTACTTGGTACAGATACGCAGTATTTT. This sequence encodes CAIRTGTGGSVLGTDTQYF.

This chain uses TRBV30 with TRBJ2-5; D is possibly TRBD1 (5 bases). Germline V gene sequence: CDR1 GTSNPN, CDR2 SVGIG (reference sequence). This CDR3 spans 13 amino acids. The germline V and J ends were trimmed by 0 bases and 5 bases, with 10 bases remaining between them. This CDR3 reads CAWSVSGAETQYF. CDR3 nucleotide sequence: TGTGCCTGGAGTGTATCTGGGGCGGAGACCCAGTACTTC. The variable domain in full, with the rest retrieved from reference TRBV30 and TRBJ2-5, is SQTIHQWPATLVQPVGSPLSLECTVEGTSNPNLYWYRQAAGRGLQLLFYSVGIGQISSEVPQNLSASRPQDRQFILSSKKLLLSDSGFYLCAWSVSGAETQYFGPGTRLLVL.

This clone has a single count. The V and J genes are TRBV3-1 (or the pseudogene TRBV3-2) and TRBJ2-1; D unclear. There are 14 residues in the CDR3. V dropped 2 bases and J dropped 5 bases, with 10 bases sitting between them. Germline CDR1 LGHDT, CDR2 YNNKEL (reference sequence). CDR3 sequence reads: CASSQRGSHNEQFF. CDR3 nucleotide sequence: TGTGCCAGCAGCCAAAGAGGATCCCACAATGAGCAGTTCTTC.

The V call is TRBV3-1 (or the pseudogene TRBV3-2), the J call TRBJ2-7; D perhaps matches TRBD1 (6 bases). CDR3 length equals 13 residues. Trimming took 4 bases from V and 1 from J, leaving 8 bases between them. Germline V CDR1 and CDR2: LGHDT, YNNKEL (reference sequence). The CDR3 nucleotides read TGTGCCAGCAGCCGAGGGGGATCCTACGAGCAGTACTTC. Translation: CASSRGGSYEQYF.